This TCR beta chain came from a study of cytomegalovirus exposure and HLA in healthy donors. Whole-study context: Findings of an earlier analysis included about 100 million unique TCR beta sequences from roughly 200 million T cells. Study results and caveats: A likely sequencing artifact accounted for one observed cluster of highly shared sequence variants. TCR beta chains numbering more than 150 were designated cytomegalovirus-associated. Researchers reported from a later analysis that most CMV-associated TCR beta chains appeared HLA-restricted.

The study ran its PCR with 60 Vbeta and 13 Jbeta primers. Sequencing used immunoSEQ multiplex PCR; TCRdb keeps in-frame clones, though not all of them. The sample contains some 100,000 clones, 70% to 80% of which appear only once. V was pared by 3 bases and J by 2 bases, with 11 bases of the junction left unmatched. This CDR3 is 19 amino acids long. Germline CDR1 LGHNA, CDR2 YSLEER. Turning to this clone: Its antigen is unidentified.

The chain has TRBV4-3 and TRBJ2-3; 13 positions match TRBD2. The TCR originated in a man in his fifties or sixties in good health and CMV-seropositive. The sequenced sample was PBMCs. Written as DNA, the CDR3 is TGCGCCAGCAGCCACTGGAAGGGGACTAGCGGGGACACCACAGATACGCAGTATTTT. This encodes CASSHWKGTSGDTTDTQYF.